This T cell receptor beta chain was sequenced for a study of cytomegalovirus exposure and HLA in healthy donors. Study-level points and caveats: The study flagged some 170 TCR beta chains as cytomegalovirus-associated. TCR beta V- and J-gene trimming was later associated with a missense DCLRE1C variant. Roughly uniform sequencing depth across donors was assumed, possibly incorrectly. Three chains linked to CMV were shown in vitro to be specific for CMV antigens.

Primers included in the PCR were 60 Vbeta and 13 Jbeta primers. Assay: immunoSEQ multiplex PCR; the TCRdb copy retains only in-frame clones and omits some. Altogether approximately 150,000 clones are present, about 80% being singletons, with the ten largest covering about a tenth. Germline V gene data show CDR1 as SGHTA and CDR2 as FQGNSA. V was cut by 0 bases and J by 7 bases, with 19 bases left in between. The CDR3 runs to 17 residues. Comment on this clone: The antigen is not known.

Sequenced: PBMCs. The source is a man in his late teens or twenties in good health and CMV-seropositive. V and J are TRBV7-2 and TRBJ2-1; TRBD2 is a possible D gene (6 bases). In DNA, the CDR3 is TGTGCCAGCAGCTTAGCGGGAGGCCTCCCCGCGGGGAATGAGCAGTTCTTC. This gives the protein CASSLAGGLPAGNEQFF.